A single sample gave rise to the 10 T cell receptor beta chains below, sequenced in a study of neoadjuvant anti-PD-1 for oral cavity cancer. The method was immunoSEQ multiplex PCR; TCRdb's version includes in-frame clones alone and lacks a portion of them. This table has 75,000 to 100,000 clones, more than 80% appearing once. Sample: PBMCs, taken before nivolumab (anti-PD-1) treatment. The receptors were sampled from a person between 40 and 85 years old with oral cavity squamous cell carcinoma.

Only one count was recorded for this clone. The V gene is TRBV5-1, the J gene TRBJ2-7; no clear D gene. Germline lookup yields CDR1 SGHRS and CDR2 YFSETQ. The CDR3 is made up of 14 amino acids. Trimming shortened V by 6 bases and J by 5 bases, and 18 bases separated the two germline ends. The CDR3 DNA reads TGCGCCAGCACCCGAGGACCAGAGGACGACGAGCAGTACTTC. Amino acid sequence: CASTRGPEDDEQYF.

The rearrangement uses TRBV6-6 and TRBJ2-7; 10 bases agree with TRBD2. Germline V CDR1 and CDR2: MNHNY, SVGAGI (reference sequence). CDR3 size: 14 residues. Trimming removed 5 bases from V and 4 bases from J; junction bases left unmatched: 5. CDR3 DNA: TGTGCCAGCAGTCGAGCGGGAGGGCAATACGAGCAGTACTTC. Translated: CASSRAGGQYEQYF.

This chain joins TRBV2 and TRBJ2-7; D might be TRBD1 (6 bases). The germline V and J ends were trimmed by 6 bases and 6 bases, with 12 bases remaining between them. Germline CDR1 SNHLY, CDR2 FYNNEI. The CDR3 extends over 12 amino acids. This CDR3 reads CASRVTGGEQYF. CDR3 nucleotides: TGTGCCAGCAGGGTGACAGGTGGCGAGCAGTACTTC.

This chain uses TRBV9 with TRBJ1-3; D is unclear. V was pared by 3 bases and J by 0 bases, with 7 bases between. There are 14 residues in the CDR3. CDR1 SGDLS and CDR2 YYNGEE come from the germline V gene. The CDR3 sequence: CASSAQISGNTIYF. CDR3 DNA sequence: TGTGCCAGCAGCGCACAGATCTCTGGAAACACCATATATTTT.

CDR3 residues: CASSVNSGLFYEQYF. In DNA, the CDR3 is TGTGCCAGCAGTGTAAATTCGGGACTATTCTACGAGCAGTACTTC. The V and J genes are TRBV6-1 and TRBJ2-7; 7 nucleotides match TRBD2. CDR3 size: 15 residues. J gave up 3 bases and V 4 bases, and 9 bases lay outside the gene matches. Germline CDR1 is MNHNS and CDR2 is SASEGT.

CDR3 loop: CSVDAARGTEAFF. CDR3 nucleotide sequence: TGCAGCGTTGATGCGGCCAGAGGGACTGAAGCTTTCTTT. This sequence joins TRBV29-1 and TRBJ1-1; D unclear. Germline V gene lookup returns CDR1 SQVTM and CDR2 ANQGSEA. V was cut by 3 bases and J by 5 bases, with 13 bases left in between. The CDR3 covers 13 residues. The variable domain in full, completed from reference TRBV29-1 and TRBJ1-1, reads SAVISQKPSRDICQRGTSLTIQCQVDSQVTMMFWYRQQPGQSLTLIATANQGSEATYESGFVIDKFPISRPNLTFSTLTVSNMSPEDSSIYLCSVDAARGTEAFFGQGTRLTVV.

This clone was observed a few times. This sequence joins TRBV4-1 and TRBJ2-5, with 13 nucleotides matching TRBD2. V lost 3 bases to trimming and J lost 5 bases; unmatched junction nucleotides: 9. Per germline, CDR1 MGHRA and CDR2 YSYEKL. This CDR3 is built from 17 residues. CDR3 loop: CASSHAQLAGGRETQYF. The CDR3 coding sequence is TGCGCCAGCAGCCACGCCCAACTAGCGGGAGGGAGGGAGACCCAGTACTTC.

The V and J genes are TRBV4-2 and TRBJ2-7; 7 nucleotides match TRBD2. The CDR3 has 16 residues. CDR1 and CDR2 from the germline V gene are LGHNA and YNFKEQ. J was trimmed by 2 bases and V by 1 base; bases with no gene match: 8. The CDR3 reads CASSQASASGAYEQYF. DNA for the CDR3: TGTGCCAGCAGCCAAGCGTCAGCTAGCGGTGCCTACGAGCAGTACTTC.

This sequence joins TRBV6-5 and TRBJ2-7, with TRBD2 identical over 10 bases. Germline values: CDR1 MNHEY, CDR2 SVGAGI. The CDR3 sequence is 15 residues long. V was pared by 2 bases and J by 3 bases, with 4 bases of the junction left unmatched. CDR3 in DNA: TGTGCCAGCAGTTACCAAGCGGGAGGGGACTACGAGCAGTACTTC. Residues: CASSYQAGGDYEQYF.

The rearrangement links TRBV19 to TRBJ2-1; weak D call: TRBD2 (6 bases). CDR1 and CDR2 from the germline V gene are LNHDA and SQIVND (reference sequence). V dropped 8 bases and J dropped 2 bases, with 13 bases sitting between them. The CDR3 has 14 amino acids. The CDR3 reads CASYGGRTYNEQFF. The DNA of the CDR3 is TGTGCCAGTTATGGGGGGAGGACCTACAATGAGCAGTTCTTC.